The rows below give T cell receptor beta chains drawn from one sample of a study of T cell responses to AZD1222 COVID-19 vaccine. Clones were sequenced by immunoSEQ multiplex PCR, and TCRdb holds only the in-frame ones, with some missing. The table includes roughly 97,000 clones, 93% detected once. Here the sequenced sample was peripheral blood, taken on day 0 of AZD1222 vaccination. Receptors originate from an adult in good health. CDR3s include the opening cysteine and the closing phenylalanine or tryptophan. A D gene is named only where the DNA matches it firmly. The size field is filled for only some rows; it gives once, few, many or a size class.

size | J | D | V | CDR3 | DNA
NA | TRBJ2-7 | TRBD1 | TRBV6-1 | CASSEAEGAADEQYF | TGTGCCAGCAGTGAAGCAGAGGGGGCGGCTGACGAGCAGTACTTC
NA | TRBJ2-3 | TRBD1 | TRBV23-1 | CASSRGQGRWGTDTQYF | TGCGCCAGCAGCCGGGGACAGGGCCGGTGGGGCACAGATACGCAGTATTTT
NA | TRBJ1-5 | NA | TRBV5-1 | CASSPTGLNQPQHF | TGCGCCAGCAGCCCGACAGGACTTAATCAGCCCCAGCATTTT
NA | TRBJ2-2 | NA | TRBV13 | CASTLPNTGELFF | TGTGCCAGCACGCTACCTAACACCGGGGAGCTGTTTTTT
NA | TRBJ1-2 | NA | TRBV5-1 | CASSGEGLLYGYTF | TGCGCCAGCAGCGGAGAGGGACTTCTCTATGGCTACACCTTC
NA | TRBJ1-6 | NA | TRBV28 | CASSLRTVFNSPLHF | TGTGCCAGCAGTTTAAGGACAGTATTCAATTCACCCCTCCACTTT
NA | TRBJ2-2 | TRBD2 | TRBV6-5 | CASRERDYYGELFF | TGTGCCAGCAGGGAGAGGGACTACTACGGGGAGCTGTTTTTT
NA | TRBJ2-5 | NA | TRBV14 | CASSQGGFGETQYF | TGTGCCAGCAGCCAAGGAGGGTTCGGGGAGACCCAGTACTTC
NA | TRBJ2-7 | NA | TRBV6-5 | CASTLQGGYEQYF | TGTGCCAGCACCCTACAGGGCGGCTACGAGCAGTACTTC
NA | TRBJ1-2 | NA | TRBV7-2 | CASSLAPWVYGYTF | TGTGCCAGCAGCTTAGCGCCTTGGGTCTATGGCTACACCTTC
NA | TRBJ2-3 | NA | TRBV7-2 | CASSLLGTPTDTQYF | TGTGCCAGCAGCTTGCTAGGGACCCCCACAGATACGCAGTATTTT
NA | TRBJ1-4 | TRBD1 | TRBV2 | CASSESQGRGEKLFF | TGTGCCAGCAGTGAATCGCAGGGCAGGGGGGAAAAACTGTTTTTT
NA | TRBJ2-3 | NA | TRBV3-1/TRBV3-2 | CASSQDGGSPLSGTDTQYF | TGTGCCAGCAGCCAAGATGGGGGTTCGCCCCTGAGCGGCACAGATACGCAGTATTTT
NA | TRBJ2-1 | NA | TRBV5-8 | CASSLARVSARYNEQFF | TGTGCCAGCAGCTTGGCCAGGGTTAGCGCGAGATACAATGAGCAGTTCTTC
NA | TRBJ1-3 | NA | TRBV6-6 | CAGRTSGNTIYF | TGTGCCGGCCGGACCTCTGGAAACACCATATATTTT
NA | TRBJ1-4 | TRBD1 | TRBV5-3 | CARSQPGQGTLVDEKLFF | TGTGCCAGAAGCCAACCGGGACAGGGGACCCTGGTCGACGAAAAACTGTTTTTT
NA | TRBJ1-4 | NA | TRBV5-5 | CASSPGWGVEKLFF | TGTGCCAGCAGCCCCGGCTGGGGGGTAGAAAAACTGTTTTTT
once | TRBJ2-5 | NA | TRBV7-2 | CASSFLFRETQYF | TGTGCCAGCAGCTTCTTATTCAGAGAGACCCAGTACTTC
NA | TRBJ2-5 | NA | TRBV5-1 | CASSIYSETQYF | TGCGCCAGCAGCATCTATTCAGAGACCCAGTACTTC
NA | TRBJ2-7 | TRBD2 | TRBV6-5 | CASTLGGRNYEQYF | TGTGCCAGCACTCTGGGGGGGAGAAACTACGAGCAGTACTTC
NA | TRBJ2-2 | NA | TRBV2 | CASTRADSANTGELFF | TGTGCCAGCACCCGCGCGGACAGTGCAAACACCGGGGAGCTGTTTTTT
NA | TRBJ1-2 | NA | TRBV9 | CASRRSPGRVHGYTF | TGTGCCAGCAGGAGGAGCCCGGGCAGGGTCCATGGCTACACCTTC
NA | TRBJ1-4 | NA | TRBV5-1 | CASSWTATNEKLFF | TGCGCCAGCAGTTGGACAGCAACTAATGAAAAACTGTTTTTT
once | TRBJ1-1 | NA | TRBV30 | CACTTRDTNTEAFF | TGTGCCTGCACAACGCGGGACACCAACACTGAAGCTTTCTTT
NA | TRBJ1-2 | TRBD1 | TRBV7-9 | CATAGQVAGYTF | TGTGCCACTGCGGGACAGGTAGCTGGCTACACCTTC
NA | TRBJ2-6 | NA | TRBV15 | CATSRVGRAGANVLTF | TGTGCCACCAGCAGAGTTGGAAGAGCTGGGGCCAACGTCCTGACTTTC
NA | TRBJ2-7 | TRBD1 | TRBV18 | CASSYLPGQPYEQYF | TGTGCCAGCTCATACCTACCGGGACAGCCCTACGAGCAGTACTTC
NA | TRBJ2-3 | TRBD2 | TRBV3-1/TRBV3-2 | CASSPTSGNTQYF | TGTGCCAGCAGCCCGACTAGCGGAAATACGCAGTATTTT
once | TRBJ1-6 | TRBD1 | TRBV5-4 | CASSQGQGYSPLHF | TGTGCCAGCAGCCAGGGACAGGGCTATTCACCCCTCCACTTT
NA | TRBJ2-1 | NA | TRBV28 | CASSFGFVRSEQFF | TGTGCCAGCAGTTTTGGTTTTGTACGATCTGAGCAGTTCTTC
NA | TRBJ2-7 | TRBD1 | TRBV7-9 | CASSSGQTYYEQYF | TGTGCCAGCAGCTCGGGACAGACCTACTACGAGCAGTACTTC
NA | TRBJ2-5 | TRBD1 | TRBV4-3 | CASSQVGQGVTETQYF | TGCGCCAGCAGCCAAGTGGGACAGGGGGTAACCGAGACCCAGTACTTC
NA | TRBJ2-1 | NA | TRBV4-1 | CASSQVAVNEQFF | TGCGCCAGCAGCCAAGTAGCTGTCAATGAGCAGTTCTTC
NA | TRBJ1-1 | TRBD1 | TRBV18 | CASSIQGGGTEAFF | TGTGCCAGCTCTATCCAGGGGGGAGGCACTGAAGCTTTCTTT
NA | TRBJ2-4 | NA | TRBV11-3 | CASSLIGSSGALDF | TGTGCCAGCAGCTTAATAGGGTCCTCAGGGGCCCTCGACTTC
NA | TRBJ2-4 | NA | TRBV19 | CASSSIRNIQYF | TGTGCCAGTAGTTCCATACGGAACATTCAGTACTTC
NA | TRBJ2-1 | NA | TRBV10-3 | CAIGNIAINEQFF | TGTGCCATCGGAAACATAGCTATCAATGAGCAGTTCTTC
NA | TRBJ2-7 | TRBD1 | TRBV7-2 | CASSFKTGNSYEQYF | TGTGCCAGCAGCTTTAAGACAGGGAACTCCTACGAGCAGTACTTC
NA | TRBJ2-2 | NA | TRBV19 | CASSIIGGTGELFF | TGTGCCAGTAGTATAATAGGGGGAACCGGGGAGCTGTTTTTT
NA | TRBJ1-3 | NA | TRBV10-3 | CAISESWGVSGNTIYF | TGTGCCATCAGTGAGTCATGGGGGGTCTCTGGAAACACCATATATTTT
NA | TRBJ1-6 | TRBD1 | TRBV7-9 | CASSLGRGLYNSPLHF | TGTGCCAGCAGCTTGGGCAGGGGGCTCTATAATTCACCCCTCCACTTT
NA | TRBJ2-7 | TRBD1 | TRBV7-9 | CASSPTGTGASGKYF | TGTGCCAGCAGCCCAACCGGGACAGGGGCCTCGGGAAAGTACTTC
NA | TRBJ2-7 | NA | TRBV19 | CASSIYPTPYEQYF | TGTGCCAGTAGTATTTACCCTACCCCCTACGAGCAGTACTTC
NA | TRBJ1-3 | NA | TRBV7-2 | CASSLVGGFGNTIYF | TGTGCCAGCAGCTTAGTGGGAGGGTTCGGAAACACCATATATTTT
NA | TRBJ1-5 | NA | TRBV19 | CASSTGTMPQHF | TGTGCCAGTTCCACAGGGACCATGCCCCAGCATTTT
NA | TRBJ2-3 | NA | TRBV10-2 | CASSESDGGPQYF | TGCGCCAGCAGTGAGTCGGACGGGGGTCCGCAGTATTTT
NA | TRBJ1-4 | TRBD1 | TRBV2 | CASSETTGRTNEKLFF | TGTGCCAGCAGTGAAACGACAGGGAGAACTAATGAAAAACTGTTTTTT
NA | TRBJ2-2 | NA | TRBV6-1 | CASSEAWELFF | TGTGCCAGCAGTGAAGCTTGGGAGCTGTTTTTT
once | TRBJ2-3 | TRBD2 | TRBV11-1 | CASRLGLAGEDTQYF | TGTGCCAGCAGACTAGGACTAGCGGGAGAGGATACGCAGTATTTT
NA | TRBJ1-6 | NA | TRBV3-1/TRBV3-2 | CASSQEGTRYNSPLHF | TGTGCCAGCAGCCAAGAGGGCACGCGTTATAATTCACCCCTCCACTTT
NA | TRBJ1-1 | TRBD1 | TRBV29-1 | CSAPGTGSTEAFF | TGCAGCGCCCCGGGGACAGGGAGCACTGAAGCTTTCTTT